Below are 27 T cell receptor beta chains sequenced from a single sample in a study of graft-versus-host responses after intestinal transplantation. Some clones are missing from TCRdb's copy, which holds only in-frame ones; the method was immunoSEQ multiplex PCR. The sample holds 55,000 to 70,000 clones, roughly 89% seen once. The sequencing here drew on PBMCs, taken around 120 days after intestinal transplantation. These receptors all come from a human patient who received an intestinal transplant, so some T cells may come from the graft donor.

CDR3 in DNA: TGTGCCAGCAGAGGTGGGACGGTGGGCTACGAGCAGTACTTC. This gives the protein CASRGGTVGYEQYF. This sequence joins TRBV6-5 and TRBJ2-7; D is possibly TRBD1 or TRBD2 (5 bases each). CDR1 and CDR2 (germline): MNHEY, SVGAGI. CDR3 length: 14 amino acids. The germline V and J ends were trimmed by 6 bases and 3 bases, with 15 bases remaining between them.

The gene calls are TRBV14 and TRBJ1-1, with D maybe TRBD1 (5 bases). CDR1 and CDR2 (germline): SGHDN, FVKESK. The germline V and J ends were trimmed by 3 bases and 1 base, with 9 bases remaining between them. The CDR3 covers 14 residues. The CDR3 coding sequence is TGTGCCAGCAGCCAGCGAACAGGGAACACTGAAGCTTTCTTT. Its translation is CASSQRTGNTEAFF.

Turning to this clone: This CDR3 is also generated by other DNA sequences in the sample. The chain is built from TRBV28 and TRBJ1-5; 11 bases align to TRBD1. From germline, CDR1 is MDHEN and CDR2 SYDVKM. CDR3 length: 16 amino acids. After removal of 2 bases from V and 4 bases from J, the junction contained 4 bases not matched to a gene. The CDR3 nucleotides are TGTGCCAGCAGTTTAGGGGACAGGGGGTCTAATCAGCCCCAGCATTTT. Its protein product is CASSLGDRGSNQPQHF.

CDR3 nucleotide sequence: TGTGCCAGCAGCCAAGCTGTGTTAGCGGGGGTAGGGGTCCCAGATACGCAGTATTTT. This encodes CASSQAVLAGVGVPDTQYF. The chain employs TRBV4-2 and TRBJ2-3, with 9 bases identical to TRBD2. The V segment lost 1 base and the J segment 4 bases; nucleotides outside the gene matches: 15. CDR3 length equals 19 residues. From germline, CDR1 is LGHNA and CDR2 YNFKEQ.

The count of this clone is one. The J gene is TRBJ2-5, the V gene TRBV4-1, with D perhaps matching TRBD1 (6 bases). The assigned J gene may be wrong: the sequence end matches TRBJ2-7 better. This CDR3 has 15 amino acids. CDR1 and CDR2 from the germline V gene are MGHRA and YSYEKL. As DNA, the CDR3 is TGCGCCAGCAGCCAAGAATCACAGGGCTCCTACGAGCAGTACTTC. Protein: CASSQESQGSYEQYF.

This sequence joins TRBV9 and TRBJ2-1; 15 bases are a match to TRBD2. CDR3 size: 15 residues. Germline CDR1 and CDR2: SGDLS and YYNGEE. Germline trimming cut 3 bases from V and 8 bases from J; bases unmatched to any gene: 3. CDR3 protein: CASSERTSGRDEQFF. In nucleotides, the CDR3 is TGTGCCAGCAGCGAGCGGACTAGCGGGAGGGATGAGCAGTTCTTC.

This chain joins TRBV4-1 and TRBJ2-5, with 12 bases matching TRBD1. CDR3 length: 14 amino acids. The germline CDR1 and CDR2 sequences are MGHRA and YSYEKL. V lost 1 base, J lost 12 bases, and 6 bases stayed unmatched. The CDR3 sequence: CASSQVPGTGGKYF. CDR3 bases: TGCGCCAGCAGCCAAGTTCCGGGGACAGGGGGCAAGTACTTC.

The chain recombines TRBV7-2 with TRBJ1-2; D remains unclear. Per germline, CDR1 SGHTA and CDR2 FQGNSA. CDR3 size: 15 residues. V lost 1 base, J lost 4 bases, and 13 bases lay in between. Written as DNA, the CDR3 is TGTGCCAGCAGCTTAGTAGGGCAGACTAGCTATGGCTACACCTTC. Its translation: CASSLVGQTSYGYTF. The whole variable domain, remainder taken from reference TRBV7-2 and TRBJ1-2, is GAGVSQSPSNKVTEKGKDVELRCDPISGHTALYWYRQSLGQGLEFLIYFQGNSAPDKSGLPSDRFSAERTGGSVSTLTIQRTQQEDSAVYLCASSLVGQTSYGYTFGSGTRLTVV.

DNA for the CDR3: TGCGCCAGCAGCCCCCGGCGGGGAGACAATGAGCAGTTCTTC. The encoded protein is CASSPRRGDNEQFF. V gene TRBV4-1 combines with J gene TRBJ2-1; D possibly corresponds to TRBD2 (6 bases). This CDR3 comprises 14 residues. The V end was cut by 4 bases, the J end by 5 bases, with 12 bases between. CDR1 MGHRA and CDR2 YSYEKL come from the germline V gene.

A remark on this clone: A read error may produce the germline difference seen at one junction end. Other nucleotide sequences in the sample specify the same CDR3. CDR3: CASSGTRSSADYEQYF. The CDR3 bases are TGTGCCAGCAGTGGGACCCGAAGTTCGGCAGACTACGAACAGTACTTC. This chain joins TRBV28 and TRBJ2-7; D may correspond to TRBD1 or TRBD2 (5 bases each). This CDR3 spans 16 amino acids. CDR1 is MDHEN and CDR2 is SYDVKM in the germline V gene.

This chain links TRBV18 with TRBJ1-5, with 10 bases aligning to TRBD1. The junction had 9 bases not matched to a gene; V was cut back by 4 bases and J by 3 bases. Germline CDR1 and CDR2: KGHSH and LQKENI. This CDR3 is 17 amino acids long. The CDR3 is CASSRQTGGWVNQPQHF. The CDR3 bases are TGTGCCAGCTCACGACAGACAGGGGGCTGGGTCAATCAGCCCCAGCATTTT.

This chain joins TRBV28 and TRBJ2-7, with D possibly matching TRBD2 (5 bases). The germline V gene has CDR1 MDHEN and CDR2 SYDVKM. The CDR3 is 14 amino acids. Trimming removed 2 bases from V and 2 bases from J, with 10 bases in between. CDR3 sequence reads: CASSLRVGAYEQYF. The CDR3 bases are TGTGCCAGCAGTTTACGGGTCGGGGCCTACGAGCAGTACTTC.

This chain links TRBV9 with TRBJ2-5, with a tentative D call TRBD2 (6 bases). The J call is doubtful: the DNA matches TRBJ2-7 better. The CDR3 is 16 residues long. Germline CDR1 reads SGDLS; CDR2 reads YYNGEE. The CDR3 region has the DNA TGTGCCAGCCCCCCAAGGCCGGGGGTTCGGAGGTACGAGCAGTACTTC. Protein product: CASPPRPGVRRYEQYF.

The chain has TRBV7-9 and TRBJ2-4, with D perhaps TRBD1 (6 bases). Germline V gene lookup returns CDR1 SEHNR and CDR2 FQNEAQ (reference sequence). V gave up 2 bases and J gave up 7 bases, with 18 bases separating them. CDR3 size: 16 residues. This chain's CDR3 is CASSLNDNGQRNIQYF. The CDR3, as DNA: TGTGCCAGCAGCTTAAACGACAACGGACAGAGGAACATTCAGTACTTC.

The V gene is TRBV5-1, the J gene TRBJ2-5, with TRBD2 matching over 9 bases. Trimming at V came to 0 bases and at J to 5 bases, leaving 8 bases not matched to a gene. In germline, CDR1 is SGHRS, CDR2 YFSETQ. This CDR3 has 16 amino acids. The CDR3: CASSLGLAGGPETQYF. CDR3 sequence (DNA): TGCGCCAGCAGCTTGGGGCTGGCGGGGGGGCCTGAGACCCAGTACTTC. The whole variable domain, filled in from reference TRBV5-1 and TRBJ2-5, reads KAGVTQTPRYLIKTRGQQVTLSCSPISGHRSVSWYQQTPGQGLQFLFEYFSETQRNKGNFPGRFSGRQFSNSRSEMNVSTLELGDSALYLCASSLGLAGGPETQYFGPGTRLLVL.

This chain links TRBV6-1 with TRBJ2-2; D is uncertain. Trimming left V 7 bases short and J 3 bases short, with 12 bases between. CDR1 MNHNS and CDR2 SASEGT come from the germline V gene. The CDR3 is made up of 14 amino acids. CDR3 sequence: CASTQSPDTGELFF. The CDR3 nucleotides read TGTGCCAGCACGCAGTCCCCGGACACCGGGGAGCTGTTTTTT.

As DNA, the CDR3 is TGTGCCAGCAGCGTTGCACTAGCGGACCCGACAGATACGCAGTATTTT. Translation: CASSVALADPTDTQYF. The V call is TRBV9, the J call TRBJ2-3; 8 nucleotides line up with TRBD2. The J segment lost 3 bases and the V segment lost 2 bases, leaving 8 bases of the junction unmatched. The CDR3 spans 16 residues. Germline V lookup: CDR1 SGDLS, CDR2 YYNGEE.

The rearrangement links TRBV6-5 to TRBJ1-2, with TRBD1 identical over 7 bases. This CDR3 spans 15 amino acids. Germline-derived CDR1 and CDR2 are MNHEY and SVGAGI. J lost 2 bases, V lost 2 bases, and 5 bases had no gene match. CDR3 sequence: CASSYDRDLNYGYTF. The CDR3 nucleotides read TGTGCCAGCAGTTACGACAGGGATTTGAACTATGGCTACACCTTC.

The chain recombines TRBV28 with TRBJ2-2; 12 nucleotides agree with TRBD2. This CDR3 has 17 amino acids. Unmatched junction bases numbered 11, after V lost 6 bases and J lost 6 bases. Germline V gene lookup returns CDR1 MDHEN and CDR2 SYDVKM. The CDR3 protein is CASSGLAGTPQAGELFF. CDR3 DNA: TGTGCCAGCAGCGGACTAGCGGGAACCCCTCAGGCCGGGGAGCTGTTTTTT. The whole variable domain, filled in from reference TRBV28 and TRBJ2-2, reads DVKVTQSSRYLVKRTGEKVFLECVQDMDHENMFWYRQDPGLGLRLIYFSYDVKMKEKGDIPEGYSVSREKKERFSLILESASTNQTSMYLCASSGLAGTPQAGELFFGEGSRLTVL.

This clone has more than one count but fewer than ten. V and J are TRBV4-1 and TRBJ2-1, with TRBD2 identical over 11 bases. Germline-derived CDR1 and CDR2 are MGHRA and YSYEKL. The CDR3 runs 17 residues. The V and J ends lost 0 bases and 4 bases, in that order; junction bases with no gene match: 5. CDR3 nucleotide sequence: TGCGCCAGCAGCCAAGAGACTAGCGGGATGGTGTACAATGAGCAGTTCTTC. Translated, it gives CASSQETSGMVYNEQFF.

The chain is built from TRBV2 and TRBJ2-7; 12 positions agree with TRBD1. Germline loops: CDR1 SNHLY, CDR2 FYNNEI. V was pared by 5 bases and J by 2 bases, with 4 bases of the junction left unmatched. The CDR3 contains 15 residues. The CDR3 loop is CASSSGTGGPYEQYF. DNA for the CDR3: TGTGCCAGCAGTTCCGGGACAGGGGGCCCCTACGAGCAGTACTTC.

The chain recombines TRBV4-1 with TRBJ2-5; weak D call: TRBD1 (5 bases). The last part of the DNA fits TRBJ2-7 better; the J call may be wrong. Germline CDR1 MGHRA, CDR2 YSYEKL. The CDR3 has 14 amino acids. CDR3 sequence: CASSQVPGTYEQYF. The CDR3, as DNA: TGCGCCAGCAGCCAAGTCCCAGGGACCTACGAGCAGTACTTC.

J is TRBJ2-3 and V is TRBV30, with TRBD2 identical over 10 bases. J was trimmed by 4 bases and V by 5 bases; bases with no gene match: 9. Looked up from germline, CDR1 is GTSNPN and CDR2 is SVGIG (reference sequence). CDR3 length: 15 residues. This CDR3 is CAWARAGGPADTQYF. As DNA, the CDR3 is TGTGCCTGGGCCCGAGCGGGGGGGCCCGCAGATACGCAGTATTTT.

CDR3 bases: TGTGCCAGCAGCTCCCGGTACACCGGGGAGCTGTTTTTT. Protein sequence: CASSSRYTGELFF. The chain has TRBV7-9 and TRBJ2-2, with D uncertain. Trimming removed 4 bases at V and 3 bases at J, with 6 bases between. In germline, CDR1 is SEHNR, CDR2 FQNEAQ (reference sequence). The CDR3 has 13 residues.

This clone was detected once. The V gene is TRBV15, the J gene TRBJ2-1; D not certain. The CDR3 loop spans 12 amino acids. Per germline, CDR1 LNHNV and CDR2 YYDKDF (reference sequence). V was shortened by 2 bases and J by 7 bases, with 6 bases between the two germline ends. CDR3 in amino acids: CATSRRINEQFF. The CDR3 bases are TGTGCCACCAGCAGACGCATTAATGAGCAGTTCTTC.

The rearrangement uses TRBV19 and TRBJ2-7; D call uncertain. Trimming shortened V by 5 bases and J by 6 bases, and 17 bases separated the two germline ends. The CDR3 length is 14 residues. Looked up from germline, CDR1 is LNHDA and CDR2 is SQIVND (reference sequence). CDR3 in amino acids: CASSQTPGVSEQYF. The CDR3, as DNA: TGTGCCAGTAGTCAAACCCCAGGAGTAAGCGAGCAGTACTTC.

This CDR3 reads CASSAGSSSYEQYF. The CDR3 DNA is TGTGCCAGCAGCGCGGGATCGAGCTCCTACGAGCAGTACTTC. The rearrangement links TRBV9 to TRBJ2-7; tentatively, D is TRBD2 (5 bases). This CDR3 comprises 14 residues. The germline V gene has CDR1 SGDLS and CDR2 YYNGEE. V was trimmed by 3 bases and J by 0 bases, leaving 10 bases between them. The whole variable domain, remainder taken from reference TRBV9 and TRBJ2-7, is DSGVTQTPKHLITATGQRVTLRCSPRSGDLSVYWYQQSLDQGLQFLIQYYNGEERAKGNILERFSAQQFPDLHSELNLSSLELGDSALYFCASSAGSSSYEQYFGPGTRLTVT.